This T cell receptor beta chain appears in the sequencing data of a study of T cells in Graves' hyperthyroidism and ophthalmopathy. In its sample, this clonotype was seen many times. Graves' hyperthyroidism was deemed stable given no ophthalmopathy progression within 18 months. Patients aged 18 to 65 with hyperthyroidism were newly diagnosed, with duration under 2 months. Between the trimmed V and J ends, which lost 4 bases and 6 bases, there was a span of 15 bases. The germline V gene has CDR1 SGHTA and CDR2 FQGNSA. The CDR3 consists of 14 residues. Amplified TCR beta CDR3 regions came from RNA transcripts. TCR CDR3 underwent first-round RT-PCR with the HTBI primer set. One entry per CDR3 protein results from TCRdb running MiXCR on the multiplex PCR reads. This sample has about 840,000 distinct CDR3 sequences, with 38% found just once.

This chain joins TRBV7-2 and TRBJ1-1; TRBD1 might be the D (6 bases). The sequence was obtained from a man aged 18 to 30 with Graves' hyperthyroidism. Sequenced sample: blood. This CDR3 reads CASSSDRPPAEAFF. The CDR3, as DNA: TGTGCCAGCAGCTCTGACAGGCCCCCAGCTGAAGCTTTCTTT. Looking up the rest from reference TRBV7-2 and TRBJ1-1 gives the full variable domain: GAGVSQSPSNKVTEKGKDVELRCDPISGHTALYWYRQSLGQGLEFLIYFQGNSAPDKSGLPSDRFSAERTGGSVSTLTIQRTQQEDSAVYLCASSSDRPPAEAFFGQGTRLTVV.